Presented here are 31 T cell receptor beta chains from one specimen sequenced in a study of blood T cells in healthy people across ages. Together with a sample-barcoded 5' primer, a J-beta primer mix was included in a second PCR lasting about 6 to 11 cycles. Each CDR3 protein gets one entry after TCRdb re-called the 5' RACE reads with MiXCR. The repertoire includes 780,000 or so distinct CDR3 sequences, about 48% of them detected once, and about two fifths sits in the top ten. The sample comprised blood. The receptors here all came from an elderly man in good health.

This clonotype has only one observation. V usage is TRBV7-9 and J usage is TRBJ1-5; D remains ambiguous. From germline, CDR1 is SEHNR and CDR2 FQNEAQ (reference sequence). There are 12 residues in the CDR3. V gave up 5 bases and J gave up 10 bases, with 12 bases separating them. The CDR3 here is CASSPDGAPQHF. In nucleotides, the CDR3 is TGTGCCAGCAGCCCCGACGGAGCACCCCAGCATTTT.

The CDR3 sequence is CSVEGTENYGYTF. DNA of the CDR3: TGCAGCGTTGAAGGGACAGAGAACTATGGCTACACCTTC. The rearrangement uses TRBV29-1 and TRBJ1-2; tentatively, D is TRBD1 (6 bases). CDR1 SQVTM and CDR2 ANQGSEA come from the germline V gene. The CDR3 contains 13 residues. V was trimmed by 1 base and J by 2 bases, leaving 8 bases between them.

This clonotype was seen only a few times. The chain has TRBV29-1 and TRBJ2-1, with D uncertain. The V end was cut by 6 bases, the J end by 6 bases, with 9 bases between. CDR3 length equals 11 residues. The germline CDR1 and CDR2 sequences are SQVTM and ANQGSEA. The CDR3 bases are TGCAGCGTGAAGGATCCCAATGAGCAGTTCTTC. The encoded protein is CSVKDPNEQFF.

In its sample, this clonotype was seen a few times. The CDR3 region is CSVPGLGENIQYF. The DNA of the CDR3 is TGCAGCGTCCCGGGACTAGGGGAAAACATTCAGTACTTC. The rearrangement uses TRBV29-1 and TRBJ2-4; 8 bases fit TRBD2. CDR3 length equals 13 residues. Looked up from germline, CDR1 is SQVTM and CDR2 is ANQGSEA. Trimming removed 6 bases from V and 5 bases from J; junction bases left unmatched: 6.

The chain carries TRBV7-9 and TRBJ2-1; 14 nucleotides match TRBD2. This CDR3 is 17 amino acids long. The V gene end was trimmed by 7 bases and the J gene end by 0 bases; junction bases not matched to a gene: 5. Germline loops: CDR1 SEHNR, CDR2 FQNEAQ (reference sequence). CDR3 nucleotide sequence: TGTGCCAGCACTGCCGGGACTAGCGGGGGCTCCTACAATGAGCAGTTCTTC. Protein: CASTAGTSGGSYNEQFF.

This clonotype was seen only a few times. This rearrangement joins TRBV20-1 to TRBJ2-7; 9 bases fit TRBD2. V shed 5 bases, J shed 0 bases, and the junction held 5 bases outside the gene matches. Looked up from germline, CDR1 is DFQATT and CDR2 is SNEGSKA (reference sequence). The CDR3 runs to 14 residues. CDR3 in amino acids: CSAGVSGSSYEQYF. For the CDR3, the DNA is TGCAGTGCTGGGGTTAGCGGGAGCTCCTACGAGCAGTACTTC.

This clonotype was counted between two and nine times. The V gene is TRBV20-1, the J gene TRBJ1-2; 7 nucleotides line up with TRBD1. The V segment lost 6 bases and the J segment 0 bases; nucleotides outside the gene matches: 10. Looked up from germline, CDR1 is DFQATT and CDR2 is SNEGSKA (reference sequence). This CDR3 contains 15 residues. For the CDR3, the DNA is TGCAGTGCGCCAGACAGGGTAACATCTAACTATGGCTACACCTTC. This gives the protein CSAPDRVTSNYGYTF.

In its sample, this clonotype was seen once. The chain has TRBV28 and TRBJ2-4; 7 bases map to TRBD2. The CDR3 has 14 amino acids. V shed 1 base, J shed 13 bases, and the junction held 10 bases outside the gene matches. Germline loops: CDR1 MDHEN, CDR2 SYDVKM. CDR3 DNA: TGTGCCAGCAGTTTATTCGGCGGGAGACCTCAGCAGTACTTC. Protein sequence: CASSLFGGRPQQYF. Filled out from reference TRBV28 and TRBJ2-4, the complete variable domain reads DVKVTQSSRYLVKRTGEKVFLECVQDMDHENMFWYRQDPGLGLRLIYFSYDVKMKEKGDIPEGYSVSREKKERFSLILESASTNQTSMYLCASSLFGGRPQQYFGAGTRLSVL.

The chain links TRBV6-5 to TRBJ2-3; the match to TRBD2 covers 13 bases. The CDR3 is 16 residues long. From germline, CDR1 is MNHEY and CDR2 SVGAGI. J was trimmed by 1 base and V by 4 bases; bases with no gene match: 2. The DNA of the CDR3 is TGTGCCAGCAGTTGGGGACTAGCGGGACGCACAGATACGCAGTATTTT. Translating it yields CASSWGLAGRTDTQYF.

The chain couples TRBV20-1 to TRBJ1-2; TRBD1 is a possible D gene (5 bases). V was clipped by 7 bases and J by 3 bases, with 15 bases between them. Germline V lookup: CDR1 DFQATT, CDR2 SNEGSKA (reference sequence). This CDR3 contains 13 residues. CDR3 nucleotide sequence: TGCAGTGTCAAGGCAGGGTCTGACTATGGCTACACCTTC. Encoded protein: CSVKAGSDYGYTF.

This clonotype has a count of ten or more. The rearrangement uses TRBV2 and TRBJ2-5; D unresolved. Germline V gene sequence: CDR1 SNHLY, CDR2 FYNNEI. V dropped 8 bases and J dropped 4 bases, with 5 bases sitting between them. This CDR3 region has 10 residues. Written as DNA, the CDR3 is TGTGCCAGCCGACGAGAGACCCAGTACTTC. Translated, it gives CASRRETQYF.

V and J are TRBV7-6 and TRBJ2-2; the match to TRBD2 covers 9 bases. The CDR3 is made up of 15 amino acids. The ends lost 5 bases at V and 5 bases at J; junction bases unmatched: 6. CDR1 is SGHVS, CDR2 FNYEAQ, per germline. CDR3 sequence: CASSPQAGGTGELFF. CDR3 DNA sequence: TGTGCCAGCAGCCCCCAAGCGGGAGGAACCGGGGAGCTGTTTTTT.

The chain is built from TRBV5-1 and TRBJ2-4, with TRBD2 matching over 14 bases. Trimming removed 4 bases from V and 8 bases from J; junction bases left unmatched: 8. The length of the CDR3 is 16 residues. Germline V CDR1 and CDR2: SGHRS, YFSETQ. CDR3 sequence (DNA): TGCGCCAGCAGCCCGGGACTAGCGGGAGTGGTGGACATTCAGTACTTC. Its translation is CASSPGLAGVVDIQYF.

This chain links TRBV7-9 with TRBJ2-3; TRBD1 is a possible D gene (6 bases). CDR1 is SEHNR and CDR2 is FQNEAQ in the germline V gene (reference sequence). V lost 2 bases to trimming and J lost 2 bases, with 11 bases between them. The CDR3 is 15 amino acids. This CDR3 is CASSLIGQTTDTQYF. The CDR3 DNA reads as TGTGCCAGCAGCTTAATCGGACAGACCACAGATACGCAGTATTTT.

The chain is built from TRBV2 and TRBJ2-7; possibly TRBD1 for D (6 bases). V was trimmed by 6 bases and J by 2 bases, leaving 11 bases between them. This CDR3 contains 13 residues. The germline V gene has CDR1 SNHLY and CDR2 FYNNEI. This CDR3 is CASRGAPPYEQYF. The CDR3 coding sequence is TGTGCCAGCAGGGGGGCCCCTCCCTACGAGCAGTACTTC. The full variable domain, in which reference TRBV2 and TRBJ2-7 provide the parts outside the CDR3, is EPEVTQTPSHQVTQMGQEVILRCVPISNHLYFYWYRQILGQKVEFLVSFYNNEISEKSEIFDDQFSVERPDGSNFTLKIRSTKLEDSAMYFCASRGAPPYEQYFGPGTRLTVT.

The CDR3 DNA reads TGTGCCAGCAGTTTAGCGTTGGCAGAGACTAATGAAAAACTGTTTTTT. Its translation is CASSLALAETNEKLFF. The rearrangement links TRBV12-3 or TRBV12-4 to TRBJ1-4, with D hard to call. Trimming cost V 0 bases and J 2 bases, with 10 bases left between them. The CDR3 is 16 amino acids.

The chain combines TRBV28 with TRBJ2-7; no definite D call. Germline V CDR1 and CDR2: MDHEN, SYDVKM. The CDR3 sequence is 15 residues long. V lost 6 bases to trimming and J lost 5 bases, with 20 bases between them. This CDR3 reads CASRATGASQDEQYF. The CDR3 DNA sequence: TGTGCCAGCAGGGCTACGGGTGCCAGTCAGGACGAGCAGTACTTC.

A word on this clonotype: It may be a read error: a sequence one base away is much more abundant. The V call is TRBV5-1, the J call TRBJ2-7; a weak D match, TRBD2 (5 bases). Per the germline V gene, CDR1 is SGHRS and CDR2 is YFSETQ. The V end was cut by 4 bases, the J end by 7 bases, with 21 bases between. This CDR3 spans 15 amino acids. CDR3 DNA sequence: TGCGCCAGCAGCCCTATGGCTAGCTTGAACAATGAGCAGTACTTC. It translates to CASSPMASLNNEQYF.

The rearrangement links TRBV5-1 to TRBJ2-7; no reliable D call. Trimming removed 3 bases at V and 3 bases at J, with 7 bases between. Germline assignment: CDR1 SGHRS and CDR2 YFSETQ. CDR3 size: 12 residues. CDR3 coding DNA: TGCGCCAGCAGCTCGCCAAACTACGAGCAGTACTTC. The encoded protein is CASSSPNYEQYF.

The rearrangement uses TRBV7-2 and TRBJ2-4; TRBD1 aligns across 8 bases. The DNA matches TRBJ2-7 better at its end, which makes the J call doubtful. CDR3 length: 14 residues. Germline V gene sequence: CDR1 SGHTA, CDR2 FQGNSA. For the CDR3, the DNA is TGTGCCAGCAGCTCCGGGACAGGCAAGAACGAGCAGTACTTC. It codes for CASSSGTGKNEQYF.

This clonotype was counted a single time. The chain uses TRBV7-8 and TRBJ2-1; 13 nucleotides line up with TRBD2. This CDR3 has 16 residues. J was trimmed by 7 bases and V by 1 base; bases with no gene match: 4. Germline V gene data show CDR1 as SGHVS and CDR2 as FQNEAQ. The CDR3 sequence: CASSLELAGGLNEQFF. CDR3 bases: TGTGCCAGCAGCTTAGAACTAGCGGGAGGGTTGAATGAGCAGTTCTTC.

The rearrangement uses TRBV3-1 and TRBJ2-5; the D gene is possibly TRBD2 (5 bases). TRBJ2-7 explains the end of the DNA better; the J call may be wrong. This CDR3 has 14 amino acids. Germline V lookup: CDR1 LGHDT, CDR2 YNNKEL (reference sequence). The CDR3 DNA is TGTGCCAGCAGCCCTATTATCGGGGTCTACGAGCAGTACTTC. Its protein product is CASSPIIGVYEQYF.

On this clonotype: At one end the junction does not follow the germline gene, possibly because of a read error. The chain carries TRBV11-3 and TRBJ2-1; D gene uncertain. Germline V gives CDR1 SGHNT, CDR2 YENEEA. The CDR3 has 12 amino acids. The CDR3 protein is CASSLEANEKFF. DNA for the CDR3: TGTGCCAGCAGCTTAGAAGCGAATGAGAAGTTCTTC. The full variable domain, with the rest looked up from reference TRBV11-3 and TRBJ2-1, is EAGVVQSPRYKIIEKKQPVAFWCNPISGHNTLYWYLQNLGQGPELLIRYENEEAVDDSQLPKDRFSAERLKGVDSTLKIQPAELGDSAVYLCASSLEANEKFFGPGTRLTVL.

The V and J genes are TRBV20-1 and TRBJ2-4, with D maybe TRBD2 (5 bases). The J call is uncertain, as TRBJ2-5 better fits the DNA end. This CDR3 spans 15 amino acids. Germline V lookup: CDR1 DFQATT, CDR2 SNEGSKA (reference sequence). The CDR3 protein is CSAPPRGAPQETQYF. The CDR3, as DNA: TGCAGTGCTCCCCCTCGGGGAGCCCCACAAGAGACCCAGTACTTC.

This clonotype came up once. The chain uses TRBV4-2 and TRBJ2-1; the match to TRBD2 covers 10 bases. Germline V gives CDR1 LGHNA, CDR2 YNFKEQ. Trimming cost V 2 bases and J 4 bases; bases outside gene matches: 11. This CDR3 contains 18 residues. CDR3 protein: CASSQTQPGLAQYNEQFF. The CDR3 DNA is TGTGCCAGCAGCCAAACCCAACCGGGACTAGCGCAATACAATGAGCAGTTCTTC.

The V and J genes are TRBV5-1 and TRBJ2-1; unclear D gene. V lost 2 bases and J 6 bases, leaving 12 bases between the germline ends. Germline CDR1 and CDR2: SGHRS and YFSETQ. This CDR3 is built from 14 residues. The CDR3 region has the DNA TGCGCCAGCAGCTTAACCCGGGCCTTCAATGAGCAGTTCTTC. Its translation: CASSLTRAFNEQFF. Full variable domain (remainder filled in from reference TRBV5-1 and TRBJ2-1): KAGVTQTPRYLIKTRGQQVTLSCSPISGHRSVSWYQQTPGQGLQFLFEYFSETQRNKGNFPGRFSGRQFSNSRSEMNVSTLELGDSALYLCASSLTRAFNEQFFGPGTRLTVL.

This clonotype was seen only a few times. The V call is TRBV7-9, the J call TRBJ2-7; 7 bases align to TRBD1. This CDR3 spans 13 amino acids. Per germline, CDR1 SEHNR and CDR2 FQNEAQ (reference sequence). Germline trimming cut 5 bases from V and 2 bases from J; bases unmatched to any gene: 3. The CDR3 DNA sequence: TGTGCCAGCAGCATCGGGACAGCCTACGAGCAGTACTTC. This sequence encodes CASSIGTAYEQYF.

V and J are TRBV10-3 and TRBJ2-3, with 8 nucleotides matching TRBD2. Trimming at V came to 4 bases and at J to 5 bases, leaving 11 bases not matched to a gene. Germline V gives CDR1 ENHRY, CDR2 SYGVKD. CDR3 length equals 16 residues. The CDR3 sequence is CAISGLAGRGGDTQYF. CDR3 coding DNA: TGTGCCATCAGTGGCCTAGCCGGGAGGGGTGGAGATACGCAGTATTTT.

This clonotype occurred a few times. The CDR3 nucleotides are TGTGCCAGCAGAAGGTCAGGGGACGCCTACGAGCAGTACTTC. Its protein is CASRRSGDAYEQYF. V is TRBV6-1 and J is TRBJ2-7, with TRBD1 as a possible D gene (6 bases). Looked up from germline, CDR1 is MNHNS and CDR2 is SASEGT. This CDR3 comprises 14 residues. Trimming removed 6 bases at V and 2 bases at J, with 14 bases between.

The chain recombines TRBV9 with TRBJ2-3; D remains ambiguous. Trimming shortened V by 0 bases and J by 0 bases, and 11 bases separated the two germline ends. The CDR3 sequence is 16 residues long. Germline loops: CDR1 SGDLS, CDR2 YYNGEE. CDR3 DNA: TGTGCCAGCAGCGTAGGAGGCCGCTCTAGCACAGATACGCAGTATTTT. Translating gives CASSVGGRSSTDTQYF.

The chain uses TRBV5-1 and TRBJ1-6; a possible D gene is TRBD1 (5 bases). The CDR3 contains 17 residues. V lost 0 bases and J lost 7, with 17 bases in between. Germline assignment: CDR1 SGHRS and CDR2 YFSETQ. For the CDR3, the DNA is TGCGCCAGCAGCTTGGAGGGGATAGCTGGACCAAATTCACCCCTCCACTTT. As protein: CASSLEGIAGPNSPLHF.